The sequence of this T cell receptor (beta chain) was determined in a study of T-cell reconstitution after alpha-beta-depleted transplantation in children. This clonotype has more than one count but fewer than ten. Preparing the TCRbeta library involved the use of unique molecular identifiers. TCRdb re-called the PCR reads through MiXCR, storing one row per CDR3 protein. Of about 580,000 distinct CDR3 sequences in the sample, roughly 30% were seen once. Trimming cost V 6 bases and J 7 bases; bases outside gene matches: 13. Germline V gene sequence: CDR1 DFQATT, CDR2 SNEGSKA (reference sequence). The CDR3 loop spans 14 amino acids.

Material: PBMCs, obtained before TCRalphabeta/CD19-depleted stem cell transplant. The V gene is TRBV20-1, the J gene TRBJ2-7, with 9 nucleotides matching TRBD2. The origin of this receptor is a boy in the first two years of life with Wiskott-Aldrich syndrome, due to receive a stem cell transplant. The DNA of the CDR3 is TGCAGTGCCCAGGGGCTAGCGGGACCCTTGGAGCAGTACTTC. This gives the protein CSAQGLAGPLEQYF.